Shown below are 30 T cell receptor beta chains from a single sample sequenced in a study of tumor and adjacent non-tumor tissue in lung cancer. No cell sorting was done before RNA was extracted from the tissue. The library came from three nested PCR rounds adapted from ARM-PCR protocols. From the multiplex PCR reads, TCRdb called clonotypes with MiXCR, one entry per CDR3 protein. The sample records about 75,000 distinct CDR3 sequences, 60% to 80% being singletons. Specimen: lung tumor tissue. These receptors were obtained from a woman in her forties or fifties with non-small cell lung cancer.

J is TRBJ2-1 and V is TRBV30; TRBD2 matches at 10 bases. This CDR3 has 16 amino acids. The V gene end was trimmed by 3 bases and the J gene end by 10 bases; junction bases not matched to a gene: 15. From germline, CDR1 is GTSNPN and CDR2 SVGIG (reference sequence). CDR3 residues: CAWSDAWSSGSTEQFF. Written as DNA, the CDR3 is TGTGCCTGGAGCGATGCCTGGTCTAGCGGGAGTACCGAGCAGTTCTTC.

This clonotype was seen at least ten times. The chain joins TRBV28 to TRBJ2-3, with TRBD2 matching over 8 bases. After removal of 7 bases from V and 3 bases from J, the junction contained 12 bases not matched to a gene. This CDR3 contains 16 residues. Germline CDR1 is MDHEN and CDR2 is SYDVKM. The CDR3 DNA reads as TGTGCCAGCACCTTGCCGGGACTAGGTGGTACAGATACGCAGTATTTT. Translated, it gives CASTLPGLGGTDTQYF.

By share, this clonotype counts as medium-sized. V is TRBV6-1 and J is TRBJ2-7; 8 bases are a match to TRBD2. Germline CDR1 reads MNHNS; CDR2 reads SASEGT. V gave up 2 bases and J gave up 3 bases; unmatched junction bases: 3. CDR3 length: 14 amino acids. The CDR3 bases are TGTGCCAGCAGTGAATCCACTAGCGGCTACGAGCAGTACTTC. Its protein product is CASSESTSGYEQYF.

Comment on this clonotype: At one end the junction does not follow the germline gene, possibly because of a read error. This chain joins TRBV6-5 and TRBJ1-1, with D unclear. The CDR3 spans 14 residues. CDR1 is MNHEY and CDR2 is SVGAGI in the germline V gene. The CDR3 protein is CASSRSGTNIEVFF. The CDR3 DNA follows: TGTGCCAGCAGCCGATCGGGAACGAACATTGAAGTTTTCTTT.

This clonotype showed up many times. The rearrangement joins TRBV6-6 to TRBJ2-2; D perhaps matches TRBD2 (6 bases). This CDR3 contains 13 residues. V shed 6 bases and J shed 7 bases, with 12 bases lying between them. Germline V gene data show CDR1 as MNHNY and CDR2 as SVGAGI (reference sequence). The CDR3 loop reads CASSLLGGGELFF. The CDR3 DNA sequence: TGTGCCAGCAGCCTCCTGGGGGGCGGGGAGCTGTTTTTT.

This clonotype was seen repeatedly, ten times or more. A much bigger clone sits one base away, suggesting this may be a read error. As the CDR3 is not closed by the conserved phenylalanine or tryptophan, this likely results from a read error. This chain links TRBV6-1 with TRBJ1-2, with D hard to call. V shed 7 bases and J shed 3 bases, with 6 bases lying between them. In germline, CDR1 is MNHNS, CDR2 SASEGT. CDR3 size: 11 residues. The CDR3 region is CASNRDYGYTL. The CDR3 DNA is TGTGCCAGCAACCGGGACTATGGCTACACCCTC.

This clonotype was detected once. It is likely a read error, because the conserved phenylalanine at the end of the CDR3 is missing. The chain combines TRBV6-1 with TRBJ2-3, with 8 bases identical to TRBD2. The germline CDR1 and CDR2 sequences are MNHNS and SASEGT. This CDR3 is 16 amino acids long. The CDR3 region is CASSETLTGGRDKQYV. The CDR3 DNA sequence: TGTGCCAGCAGTGAGACCTTAACGGGAGGGCGCGATAAGCAGTATGTT.

To note about this clonotype: The junction differs from germline at one of its ends, possibly a read error. The chain is built from TRBV12-3 or TRBV12-4 and TRBJ1-2; D unclear. The CDR3 is made up of 14 amino acids. Written as DNA, the CDR3 is TGTGCCAGTAGTTTAGAGGGAACTAACTATGGCTACACCTTC. This codes for CASSLEGTNYGYTF.

The V and J genes are TRBV6-5 and TRBJ1-3; D gene uncertain. The germline gives CDR1 MNHEY, CDR2 SVGAGI. V shed 2 bases and J shed 0 bases, with 8 bases lying between them. This CDR3 is built from 15 residues. CDR3: CASSYNPVSGNTIYF. The CDR3 region has the DNA TGTGCCAGCAGTTACAATCCTGTCTCTGGAAACACCATATATTTT.

The count of this clonotype is one. One end of the junction fails to match germline, which may point to a read error. The V and J genes are TRBV4-1 and TRBJ1-4; no firm D call. CDR3 size: 15 residues. Germline CDR1 MGHRA, CDR2 YSYEKL. Here the CDR3 DNA reads TGCGCCAGCAACCAAGCTAGGATAGGCGGTGAAAAACTGTTTTTT. It yields the protein CASNQARIGGEKLFF.

As concerns this clonotype: The junction and the germline gene differ at one end; a read error may be behind it. This rearrangement joins TRBV4-2 to TRBJ2-5, with 7 bases lining up with TRBD1. The germline V gene encodes CDR1 LGHNA and CDR2 YNFKEQ. This CDR3 spans 15 amino acids. The CDR3 protein is CASSQRRTGYETQYF. CDR3 DNA sequence: TGTGCTAGCAGCCAAAGGAGGACAGGATACGAGACCCAGTACTTC.

In the case of this clonotype: One end of the junction fails to match germline, which may point to a read error. This chain connects TRBV11-2 to TRBJ1-5; TRBD1 is a possible D gene (5 bases). There are 15 residues in the CDR3. Germline V gene data show CDR1 as SGHAT and CDR2 as FQNNGV. In DNA form, the CDR3 reads TGTGCCTGCAGCTTAGTAGACAGAGGTTCCCAACCCCAGCATTTT. The encoded protein is CACSLVDRGSQPQHF.

This clonotype showed up just a few times. This may arise from a read error, as a much more abundant clone is one base away. The J gene is TRBJ2-7, the V gene TRBV5-4, with D uncertain. The CDR3 length is 12 residues. Germline V gene lookup returns CDR1 SGHNT and CDR2 YYREEE (reference sequence). V was clipped by 4 bases and J by 3 bases, with 8 bases between them. The CDR3 region is CASSKDVYEQYF. Here the CDR3 DNA reads TGTGCCAGCAGCAAGGACGTCTACGAGCAGTACTTC.

As for this clonotype: The junction does not match germline at one end; this may be a read error. The rearrangement joins TRBV4-1 to TRBJ2-7, with D possibly TRBD1 on 5 matching bases. The CDR3 consists of 13 residues. Looked up from germline, CDR1 is MGHRA and CDR2 is YSYEKL. The CDR3 loop reads CAGSQESRDEQYF. In DNA form, the CDR3 reads TGCGCCGGCAGCCAAGAATCCAGGGATGAGCAGTACTTC.

This clonotype was observed once. A much larger clonotype is one base distant, so this may be a read error. The rearrangement joins TRBV7-9 to TRBJ2-1, with TRBD2 matching 10 bases. The CDR3 sequence is 15 residues long. CDR1 and CDR2 (germline): SEHNR, FQNEAQ (reference sequence). The V segment lost 5 bases and the J segment 5 bases; nucleotides outside the gene matches: 6. This CDR3 is CASSNLAGVDNEQFF. The DNA of the CDR3 is TGTGCCAGCAGCAATCTAGCGGGAGTAGACAATGAGCAGTTCTTC.

This clonotype came up many times. The genes are TRBV20-1 and TRBJ1-2; no reliable D call. The V end lost 2 bases, the J end lost 3 bases, and 10 bases lay between the germline ends. CDR3 size: 13 residues. CDR1 is DFQATT, CDR2 SNEGSKA, per germline (reference sequence). The chain's CDR3 is CSARSPEHYGYTF. The CDR3, as DNA: TGCAGTGCTAGATCCCCAGAACACTATGGCTACACCTTC.

Concerning this clonotype: The junction and the germline gene differ at one end; a read error may be behind it. The J gene is TRBJ2-1, the V gene TRBV10-1; D assignment may be TRBD1 or TRBD2 (5 bases each). Germline V gives CDR1 WNHNN, CDR2 SYGVQD (reference sequence). The CDR3 is made up of 13 amino acids. The CDR3 DNA follows: TGTGCCGGCAGTACCGGGACGTTCAATGAGCAATTCTTC. Its translation: CAGSTGTFNEQFF.

Note on this clonotype: Sequence at one end of the junction differs from germline and may be a read error. The chain has TRBV4-2 and TRBJ2-7; D remains ambiguous. Germline-derived CDR1 and CDR2 are LGHNA and YNFKEQ. This CDR3 comprises 15 residues. CDR3 sequence (DNA): TGTGCCAGCAGTCAAGAGAACTGGAGTTCCTACGAGCAGTACTTC. Translating gives CASSQENWSSYEQYF.

With respect to this clonotype: The junction departs from the called germline gene at one end, perhaps through a read error. V and J are TRBV11-2 and TRBJ1-5; no clear D. The CDR3 runs to 15 residues. Germline CDR1 reads SGHAT; CDR2 reads FQNNGV. The CDR3 is CGNSFDGFSHQPQHF. CDR3 bases: TGTGGCAACAGCTTTGATGGATTTAGCCATCAGCCCCAGCATTTT.

Notes on this clonotype: A read error may account for a junction end that differs from germline. This chain joins TRBV6-5 and TRBJ2-1; D gene uncertain. Germline-derived CDR1 and CDR2 are MNHEY and SVGAGI. The CDR3 has 14 residues. CDR3 residues: CASSGWSSYSEQFF. CDR3 bases: TGTGCCAGCAGTGGTTGGAGCTCCTACAGTGAGCAGTTCTTC.

This clonotype was seen only once. A junction boundary mismatches the germline segment, possibly from a read error. The CDR3 coding sequence is TGTACAAGCAGCTTCGGCTTCGGGACTAGCGGGCACACTTACGAGCAGTACTTC. Translating gives CTSSFGFGTSGHTYEQYF. The rearrangement joins TRBV7-2 to TRBJ2-7; 12 bases line up with TRBD2. Looked up from germline, CDR1 is SGHTA and CDR2 is FQGNSA. The CDR3 runs to 18 residues.

The J gene is TRBJ2-5, the V gene TRBV5-1; 8 bases match TRBD2. The germline V gene encodes CDR1 SGHRS and CDR2 YFSETQ. CDR3 length: 16 residues. With V trimmed by 1 base and J by 4 bases, 9 bases remained unmatched. In nucleotides, the CDR3 is TGCGCCAGCAGCTTGATCACGGGACTAGAAGGAGAGACCCAGTACTTC. Amino acid sequence: CASSLITGLEGETQYF.

A word on this clonotype: This is likely a read error, given that the CDR3 carries no conserved phenylalanine or tryptophan at its end. This chain connects TRBV10-2 to TRBJ2-5; possibly TRBD1 for D (5 bases). The germline V gene has CDR1 WSHSY and CDR2 SAAADI. The CDR3 extends over 13 amino acids. The DNA of the CDR3 is TGTGCCAGCAGCCCCAGGGCCCAAGAGACCCAGTACTTG. Translating gives CASSPRAQETQYL.

Details on this clonotype: This is likely a read error, given that the CDR3 carries no conserved phenylalanine or tryptophan at its end. The chain links TRBV20-1 to TRBJ2-1; D gene unclear. Germline V gene data show CDR1 as DFQATT and CDR2 as SNEGSKA (reference sequence). This CDR3 comprises 15 residues. Trimming removed 6 bases at V and 0 bases at J, with 15 bases between. The CDR3 region is CSAAPLSYSYNEQFL. The DNA of the CDR3 is TGCAGTGCCGCCCCCCTTAGCTACTCCTACAATGAGCAGTTCTTG.

A note on this clonotype: An end of the junction differs from the germline gene, which may be a read error. The rearrangement uses TRBV29-1 and TRBJ1-1; weak D call: TRBD1 (6 bases). From germline, CDR1 is SQVTM and CDR2 ANQGSEA. There are 14 residues in the CDR3. The DNA of the CDR3 is TGCAGCATTGGGGGGGGGCAGGACAACACTGAAGCTTGCTTT. Its translation: CSIGGGQDNTEACF.

Comments on this clonotype: An end of the junction does not agree with germline; a read error may underlie this. The chain carries TRBV6-5 and TRBJ1-4; 7 positions match TRBD1. This CDR3 is 15 amino acids long. Germline CDR1 MNHEY, CDR2 SVGAGI. The CDR3 protein is CACSYTGSGQEKLFF. CDR3 sequence (DNA): TGTGCCTGCAGTTACACCGGGTCGGGACAGGAAAAACTGTTTTTT.

Worth noting for this clonotype: Germline is not matched at one junction end, which may reflect a read error. The chain has TRBV11-2 and TRBJ2-1, with 9 positions matching TRBD2. Germline CDR1 SGHAT, CDR2 FQNNGV. CDR3 length equals 15 residues. The CDR3 region is CVSGLEAGGHNEQFF. DNA of the CDR3: TGTGTCAGCGGCTTAGAAGCGGGAGGACACAATGAGCAGTTCTTC.

In this sample, this clonotype turned up once. J is TRBJ2-1 and V is TRBV11-1; D is unclear. The length of the CDR3 is 15 residues. V gave up 6 bases and J gave up 11 bases, with 23 bases separating them. Germline lookup yields CDR1 SGHAT and CDR2 FQDESV (reference sequence). The CDR3: CASRSTPSTGDKQFF. In DNA form, the CDR3 reads TGTGCCAGCAGGTCGACTCCCTCGACGGGCGATAAGCAGTTCTTC.

Of note for this clonotype: No conserved phenylalanine or tryptophan ends this CDR3, so it is likely a read error. The limits of the CDR3 on the DNA are not certain, so only TCRdb's listed CDR3 is given. This chain joins TRBV11-3 and TRBJ2-1. The CDR3 is 15 residues long, ends included. In germline, CDR1 is SGHNT, CDR2 YENEEA. CDR3 sequence: CDSSNRDSSYNEQFA.

In the case of this clonotype: One junction end does not reproduce the germline sequence, and a read error may be involved. The gene calls are TRBV4-2 and TRBJ1-1; 12 bases are shared with TRBD1. This CDR3 comprises 16 residues. CDR1 LGHNA and CDR2 YNFKEQ come from the germline V gene. Here the CDR3 reads CASGQQGQGARTETFF. The CDR3 DNA reads TGTGCAAGCGGCCAGCAGGGACAGGGGGCGCGGACTGAAACTTTCTTT.